What follows are 28 T cell receptor beta chains derived from one specimen sequenced in a study of T cell responses to AZD1222 COVID-19 vaccine. Clones were read by immunoSEQ multiplex PCR, and TCRdb kept only the in-frame ones, dropping some. The profile shows about 56,000 clones, approximately 85% of them singletons. The input for sequencing was peripheral blood, taken on day 0 of AZD1222 vaccination. The receptors were gathered from an adult in good health.

The chain has TRBV5-1 and TRBJ1-4; TRBD1 matches 8 bases. The V segment lost 4 bases and the J segment 8 bases; nucleotides outside the gene matches: 10. CDR3 length: 15 amino acids. CDR1 is SGHRS, CDR2 YFSETQ, per germline. The CDR3 loop is CASSADRGGREKLFF. CDR3 in DNA: TGCGCCAGCAGCGCCGACAGGGGTGGACGGGAAAAACTGTTTTTT.

This chain joins TRBV3-1 (or the pseudogene TRBV3-2) and TRBJ2-5, with D unclear. The germline gives CDR1 LGHDT, CDR2 YNNKEL (reference sequence). The CDR3 consists of 13 residues. The V end lost 1 base, the J end lost 2 bases, and 5 bases lay between the germline ends. CDR3 in amino acids: CASSQAIQETQYF. The CDR3 DNA reads TGTGCCAGCAGCCAAGCCATTCAAGAGACCCAGTACTTC.

The chain uses TRBV18 and TRBJ2-5; TRBD1 is a possible D gene (6 bases). The germline V gene encodes CDR1 KGHSH and CDR2 LQKENI. The CDR3 is 13 residues long. Trimming stripped 6 bases from V and 2 bases from J, with 10 bases between. CDR3 region: CASSPDRQETQYF. The CDR3 nucleotides read TGTGCCAGCTCCCCCGACAGGCAAGAGACCCAGTACTTC.

The genes are TRBV4-2 and TRBJ1-2; D is unclear. Trimming pared 2 bases from V and 3 bases from J, leaving 10 bases between. The CDR3 length is 14 residues. Germline V gives CDR1 LGHNA, CDR2 YNFKEQ. CDR3 sequence: CASSQYSPDYGYTF. The DNA for the CDR3 is TGTGCCAGCAGCCAATATTCACCGGACTATGGCTACACCTTC.

This chain joins TRBV11-3 and TRBJ2-5; D unresolved. Looked up from germline, CDR1 is SGHNT and CDR2 is YENEEA. This CDR3 contains 12 residues. V gave up 1 base and J gave up 5 bases, with 5 bases separating them. For the CDR3, the DNA is TGTGCCAGCAGCTTAGGTCAGGAGACCCAGTACTTC. Its protein is CASSLGQETQYF.

The gene calls are TRBV18 and TRBJ2-5; D unclear. The CDR3 has 15 amino acids. The V end lost 3 bases, the J end lost 0 bases, and 11 bases lay between the germline ends. The germline V gene encodes CDR1 KGHSH and CDR2 LQKENI. CDR3 nucleotides: TGTGCCAGCTCACCGACGGCTCGGTACCAAGAGACCCAGTACTTC. It translates to CASSPTARYQETQYF.

The chain combines TRBV28 with TRBJ1-2, with D hard to call. The ends were cut back, 6 bases at V and 4 bases at J, with 15 bases in the middle. Germline-derived CDR1 and CDR2 are MDHEN and SYDVKM. The CDR3 has 14 amino acids. CDR3 residues: CASRNLDLFYGYTF. As DNA, the CDR3 is TGTGCCAGCAGAAACTTGGATCTCTTCTATGGCTACACCTTC.

This sequence joins TRBV6-2 or TRBV6-3 and TRBJ1-6; TRBD1 matches 7 bases. Germline V gene data show CDR1 as MNHEY and CDR2 as SVGEGT. V lost 6 bases, J lost 7 bases, and 9 bases stayed unmatched. This CDR3 has 15 amino acids. This chain's CDR3 is CASSSTGTENSPLHF. CDR3 sequence (DNA): TGTGCCAGCAGCTCAACCGGGACAGAAAATTCACCCCTCCACTTT.

The chain is built from TRBV3-1 (or the pseudogene TRBV3-2) and TRBJ2-5; 10 bases fit TRBD2. Germline loops: CDR1 LGHDT, CDR2 YNNKEL (reference sequence). With V trimmed by 3 bases and J by 5 bases, 15 bases remained unmatched. The CDR3 runs 18 residues. CDR3 coding DNA: TGTGCCAGCAGCCACCGAAGGGGGCTAGCGGGGGTTGGGGAGACCCAGTACTTC. Translation: CASSHRRGLAGVGETQYF.

The J gene is TRBJ2-2, the V gene TRBV6-2 or TRBV6-3, with D unclear. V lost 4 bases and J 2 bases, leaving 14 bases between the germline ends. The CDR3 has 16 residues. Germline V gene data show CDR1 as MNHEY and CDR2 as SVGEGT. Here the CDR3 reads CASSFSATGNTGELFF. The DNA of the CDR3 is TGTGCCAGCAGTTTTTCGGCAACCGGTAACACCGGGGAGCTGTTTTTT.

V and J are TRBV30 and TRBJ2-2, with D uncertain. The V end lost 3 bases, the J end lost 1 base, and 6 bases lay between the germline ends. CDR1 and CDR2 (germline): GTSNPN, SVGIG (reference sequence). The CDR3 consists of 13 residues. The CDR3: CAWSHWNTGELFF. The DNA of the CDR3 is TGTGCCTGGAGCCACTGGAACACCGGGGAGCTGTTTTTT.

The genes are TRBV4-1 and TRBJ1-3; possibly TRBD1 for D (6 bases). Germline-derived CDR1 and CDR2 are MGHRA and YSYEKL. Trimming removed 0 bases at V and 0 bases at J, with 18 bases between. The CDR3 spans 19 residues. CDR3 bases: TGCGCCAGCAGCCAAGATCTGGGCAGGGGTGACCTCTCTGGAAACACCATATATTTT. This translates into CASSQDLGRGDLSGNTIYF.

V and J are TRBV15 and TRBJ1-1, with D tentatively TRBD1 (5 bases). Trimming took 2 bases from V and 4 from J, leaving 11 bases between them. The V gene's germline CDR1 is LNHNV and CDR2 YYDKDF (reference sequence). This CDR3 is 14 amino acids long. In DNA form, the CDR3 reads TGTGCCACCAGCAGATTGGGACTTCCCACTGAAGCTTTCTTT. Translation: CATSRLGLPTEAFF.

About this clone itself: This sample also contains other DNA sequences that code for the same CDR3. The rearrangement uses TRBV20-1 and TRBJ2-7; D gene uncertain. This CDR3 is 11 amino acids long. CDR1 and CDR2 (germline): DFQATT, SNEGSKA (reference sequence). V lost 1 base and J 3 bases, leaving 4 bases between the germline ends. CDR3 residues: CSARGGYEQYF. DNA for the CDR3: TGCAGTGCTAGAGGGGGCTACGAGCAGTACTTC.

This chain links TRBV3-1 (or the pseudogene TRBV3-2) with TRBJ1-6; 7 nucleotides line up with TRBD1. Trimming took 6 bases from V and 3 from J; bases not matched to a gene: 8. Germline loops: CDR1 LGHDT, CDR2 YNNKEL (reference sequence). The length of the CDR3 is 16 residues. The CDR3 DNA is TGTGCCAGCAGGGGACAGCTGGGGATCTATAATTCACCCCTCCACTTT. Protein: CASRGQLGIYNSPLHF.

V gene TRBV4-2 combines with J gene TRBJ1-4; D might be TRBD1 (5 bases). The CDR3 loop spans 15 amino acids. Deletions cut 0 bases from V and 8 bases from J, with 13 bases between. The germline gives CDR1 LGHNA, CDR2 YNFKEQ. The CDR3 sequence: CASSQDPGAREKLFF. The CDR3 nucleotides are TGTGCCAGCAGCCAAGATCCCGGGGCCCGGGAAAAACTGTTTTTT.

This chain uses TRBV15 with TRBJ1-5; a possible D gene is TRBD1 (5 bases). Trimming shortened V by 5 bases and J by 7 bases, and 18 bases separated the two germline ends. Germline lookup yields CDR1 LNHNV and CDR2 YYDKDF (reference sequence). The CDR3 spans 15 residues. The CDR3, as DNA: TGTGCCACCAGCCCAATCAAACTCCAGGGCCAGCCCCAGCATTTT. Protein sequence: CATSPIKLQGQPQHF. The variable domain in full, completed from reference TRBV15 and TRBJ1-5, reads DAMVIQNPRYQVTQFGKPVTLSCSQTLNHNVMYWYQQKSSQAPKLLFHYYDKDFNNEADTPDNFQSRRPNTSFCFLDIRSPGLGDTAMYLCATSPIKLQGQPQHFGDGTRLSIL.

The J gene is TRBJ2-3, the V gene TRBV24-1; 16 bases line up with TRBD2. Losses at the gene ends were 4 bases for V and 0 bases for J; bases not matched to a gene: 9. Per germline, CDR1 KGHDR and CDR2 SFDVKD. The CDR3 sequence is 20 residues long. CDR3 loop: CATSDPTGTSGGGSTDTQYF. The CDR3 coding sequence is TGTGCCACCAGTGACCCGACAGGGACTAGCGGGGGGGGAAGCACAGATACGCAGTATTTT.

The chain couples TRBV6-5 to TRBJ2-1; 12 bases align to TRBD2. The germline V gene encodes CDR1 MNHEY and CDR2 SVGAGI. The CDR3 consists of 15 residues. V dropped 10 bases and J dropped 6; count of bases not matched to a gene: 10. The CDR3 here is CATQGELAGGNEQFF. Written as DNA, the CDR3 is TGTGCCACCCAAGGGGAACTAGCGGGGGGCAATGAGCAGTTCTTC.

V and J are TRBV7-2 and TRBJ1-6; D gene ambiguous. The V gene lost 5 bases and the J gene lost 7 bases, with 12 bases spanning the gap. Per germline, CDR1 SGHTA and CDR2 FQGNSA. This CDR3 is built from 14 residues. The CDR3 region is CASSLDGYNSPLHF. In DNA form, the CDR3 reads TGTGCCAGCAGCCTGGACGGATACAATTCACCCCTCCACTTT.

The CDR3 loop reads CASSIRWTSNLAKNIQYF. The CDR3 DNA sequence: TGTGCCAGCAGCATTAGATGGACTAGCAACTTAGCCAAAAACATTCAGTACTTC. The rearrangement uses TRBV28 and TRBJ2-4, with 8 nucleotides matching TRBD2. The CDR3 is 18 residues long. Losses at the gene ends were 6 bases for V and 0 bases for J; bases not matched to a gene: 13. CDR1 is MDHEN and CDR2 is SYDVKM in the germline V gene.

This rearrangement joins TRBV6-5 to TRBJ1-2; the match to TRBD1 covers 7 bases. This CDR3 is built from 13 residues. J gave up 9 bases and V 0 bases, and 4 bases lay outside the gene matches. Germline CDR1 reads MNHEY; CDR2 reads SVGAGI. The chain's CDR3 is CASSYSTGNRYTF. The CDR3 DNA reads TGTGCCAGCAGTTACTCGACAGGGAACCGCTACACCTTC.

The rearrangement links TRBV28 to TRBJ1-1, with 10 bases fitting TRBD1. Germline trimming cut 5 bases from V and 1 base from J; bases unmatched to any gene: 7. Germline V CDR1 and CDR2: MDHEN, SYDVKM. CDR3 length: 16 amino acids. CDR3: CASSKGQGRTNTEAFF. The CDR3 nucleotides read TGTGCCAGCAGTAAGGGACAGGGGCGTACGAACACTGAAGCTTTCTTT.

This clone was detected only a few times. The genes are TRBV19 and TRBJ1-5, with D possibly TRBD1 on 6 matching bases. Germline V gene sequence: CDR1 LNHDA, CDR2 SQIVND (reference sequence). The ends were cut back, 3 bases at V and 2 bases at J, with 14 bases in the middle. The CDR3 extends over 16 amino acids. In nucleotides, the CDR3 is TGTGCCAGTAGTATCCAACAGGGAGGGGGCAATCAGCCCCAGCATTTT. It codes for CASSIQQGGGNQPQHF. The full variable domain, with the rest looked up from reference TRBV19 and TRBJ1-5, is DGGITQSPKYLFRKEGQNVTLSCEQNLNHDAMYWYRQDPGQGLRLIYYSQIVNDFQKGDIAEGYSVSREKKESFPLTVTSAQKNPTAFYLCASSIQQGGGNQPQHFGDGTRLSIL.

This chain joins TRBV29-1 and TRBJ2-7; 7 bases align to TRBD1. Germline V gene sequence: CDR1 SQVTM, CDR2 ANQGSEA. This CDR3 comprises 13 residues. J lost 6 bases, V lost 4 bases, and 9 bases had no gene match. Here the CDR3 DNA reads TGCAGCGTTGGATTACGACAGGGCGGCGAGCAGTACTTC. Amino acid sequence: CSVGLRQGGEQYF.

This clone occurred a few times. The V call is TRBV5-6, the J call TRBJ2-2; D is unresolved. The CDR3 has 14 residues. With 4 bases removed from V and 4 bases from J, the gap between germline ends came to 11 bases. Germline CDR1 reads SGHDT; CDR2 reads YYEEEE. The CDR3 is CASSPEAPTGELFF. The CDR3, as DNA: TGTGCCAGCAGCCCCGAAGCCCCCACCGGGGAGCTGTTTTTT.

The J gene is TRBJ2-2, the V gene TRBV18, with D maybe TRBD1 (5 bases). Trimming stripped 2 bases from V and 3 bases from J, with 10 bases between. Germline-derived CDR1 and CDR2 are KGHSH and LQKENI. The CDR3 is 15 amino acids. The CDR3 loop reads CASSPYRTDTGELFF. The CDR3 DNA sequence: TGTGCCAGCTCACCATACAGGACCGACACCGGGGAGCTGTTTTTT.

The J gene is TRBJ1-2, the V gene TRBV28, with D hard to call. This CDR3 is 14 amino acids long. In germline, CDR1 is MDHEN, CDR2 SYDVKM. Trimming left V 6 bases short and J 2 bases short, with 13 bases between. The CDR3 sequence: CASSPQLINYGYTF. The CDR3 DNA sequence: TGTGCCAGCAGCCCCCAGCTTATAAACTATGGCTACACCTTC.